A selection of T cell receptor beta chains follows, all from one sample in a study of post-analysis software for immune sequencing data. TCRdb passed the PCR reads through MiXCR, listing each CDR3 protein once. The table includes roughly 200,000 distinct CDR3 sequences, over 25% detected once. The sequencing input was blood. The receptors originated from a girl younger than 18 with multiple sclerosis. Both conserved end residues are part of each CDR3. D genes are given only for firm matches. Some rows mark clone size as missing; the rest say once, few, many or name a class of expanded clone.

j_call d_call clone_size v_call cdr3_length cdr3_aa cdr3_nt
TRBJ1-1 . many TRBV10-3 13 CAIEAGLNTEAFF TGTGCCATCGAAGCGGGACTGAACACTGAAGCTTTCTTT
TRBJ1-2 . many TRBV6-5 15 CASSFTRQNYYGYTF TGTGCCAGCAGTTTCACAAGACAGAACTACTATGGCTACACCTTC
TRBJ1-2 TRBD1 . TRBV7-9 15 CAIQGTGGIFYGYTF TGCGCCATCCAAGGGACAGGGGGAATCTTCTATGGCTACACCTTC
TRBJ1-1 . . TRBV6-5 13 CASSYLTDTEAFF TGTGCCAGCAGTTACTTGACGGATACTGAAGCTTTCTTT
TRBJ2-5 TRBD1 many TRBV28 14 CASRTGTEQETQYF TGTGCCAGCAGAACCGGGACAGAGCAAGAGACCCAGTACTTC
TRBJ2-3 . few TRBV7-3 14 CASSKQGGADTQYF TGTGCCAGCAGCAAACAGGGTGGGGCAGATACGCAGTATTTT
TRBJ2-1 TRBD2 many TRBV6-6 15 CASKRLAGKWNEQFF TGTGCCAGCAAGCGACTAGCGGGAAAGTGGAATGAGCAGTTCTTC
TRBJ1-5 . . TRBV28 15 CASSLRWQLYQPQHF TGTGCCAGCAGTTTAAGGTGGCAGCTCTATCAGCCCCAGCATTTT
TRBJ1-2 TRBD1 . TRBV11-2 17 CASSLDPGQGWIYGHTF TGTGCCAGCAGCTTAGATCCAGGACAGGGGTGGATCTATGGCCACACCTTC
TRBJ1-1 . few TRBV5-1 13 CASSSSPNTEAFF TGCGCCAGCAGTAGCAGCCCGAACACTGAAGCTTTCTTT
TRBJ2-3 . . TRBV20-1 17 CSARDLGGPGNSDTQYF TGCAGTGCTAGAGATCTCGGAGGGCCCGGGAACTCAGATACGCAGTATTTT
TRBJ2-7 . once TRBV7-2 15 CASSLGALAGYEQYF TGTGCCAGCAGCTTAGGGGCCCTAGCAGGCTACGAGCAGTACTTC
TRBJ2-7 . . TRBV5-1 14 CASSSGRGTDEQYF TGCGCCAGCAGCTCCGGACGGGGTACCGACGAGCAGTACTTC
TRBJ2-7 . . TRBV15 16 CATSPIDGGGRNEQYF TGTGCCACCAGCCCGATTGATGGGGGGGGGCGCAACGAGCAGTACTTC
TRBJ2-3 . many TRBV29-1 14 CSVVQRASTDTQYF TGCAGCGTTGTCCAGCGGGCGAGCACAGATACGCAGTATTTT
TRBJ2-7 TRBD1 few TRBV18 14 CASSPRQGAVEQYF TGTGCCAGCTCACCCAGACAGGGGGCCGTCGAGCAGTACTTC
TRBJ2-1 TRBD2 . TRBV15 18 CATSRVPRTSGGYNEQFF TGTGCCACCAGCAGAGTCCCTCGGACTAGCGGGGGCTACAATGAGCAGTTCTTC
TRBJ2-2 . . TRBV6-5 14 CASSYRSGSGERFF TGTGCCAGCAGTTACCGGTCAGGTTCCGGGGAGCGGTTTTTT
TRBJ2-7 TRBD2 . TRBV27 17 CASSFGLAGASSCEQYF TGTGCCAGCAGTTTTGGACTAGCGGGAGCAAGTTCCTGCGAGCAGTACTTC
TRBJ1-1 . few TRBV7-9 13 CASSLTRDTEAFF TGTGCCAGCAGCTTGACGCGGGACACTGAAGCTTTCTTT
TRBJ2-7 . . TRBV28 12 CASRSWSYEQYF TGTGCCAGCAGGTCCTGGTCCTACGAGCAGTACTTC
TRBJ1-1 . . TRBV7-8 15 CASSLATTLNTEAFF TGTGCCAGCAGCTTAGCGACTACCCTTAACACTGAAGCTTTCTTT
TRBJ1-5 . . TRBV18 16 CASSPSSHYSNQPQHF TGTGCCAGCTCACCGAGCAGCCACTATAGCAATCAGCCCCAGCATTTT
TRBJ2-1 TRBD1 . TRBV7-3 15 CASSSRQGQADEQFF TGTGCCAGCAGCTCCCGACAGGGGCAAGCTGATGAGCAGTTCTTC
TRBJ1-6 . . TRBV6-1 16 CASSEGVGERGSPLHF TGTGCCAGCAGTGAAGGAGTTGGGGAACGAGGTTCACCCCTCCACTTT
TRBJ2-1 . . TRBV7-2 18 CASTGGVIEALSYNEQFF TGTGCCAGCACGGGCGGGGTGATTGAGGCTCTCTCCTACAATGAGCAGTTCTTC
TRBJ2-7 . many TRBV5-1 14 CASSLVESSYEQYF TGCGCCAGCAGCTTGGTGGAGAGCTCCTACGAGCAGTACTTC
TRBJ2-7 . many TRBV24-1 15 CATSDRTDSSYEQYF TGTGCCACCAGTGACCGGACAGACAGTTCCTACGAGCAGTACTTC
TRBJ1-4 TRBD1 few TRBV15 15 CATSRDRDRYGKLFF TGTGCCACCAGCAGAGATCGGGACAGATACGGAAAACTGTTTTTT
TRBJ1-1 TRBD1 . TRBV27 14 CASNKRTGETEAFF TGTGCCAGCAATAAGAGGACAGGGGAGACTGAAGCTTTCTTT
TRBJ2-3 . many TRBV21-1 16 CASSKSQAGSTDTQYF TGTGCCAGCAGCAAAAGTCAGGCGGGAAGCACAGATACGCAGTATTTT
TRBJ2-5 . . TRBV5-1 11 CASGLQETQYF TGCGCCAGCGGCTTGCAAGAGACCCAGTACTTC
TRBJ2-5 . once TRBV27 15 CASRPLSGELWEQYF TGTGCCAGCCGGCCGTTGAGTGGGGAACTTTGGGAGCAGTACTTC
TRBJ2-7 . few TRBV5-1 14 CASSFQGSHYEQYF TGCGCCAGCAGCTTTCAGGGGTCCCACTACGAGCAGTACTTC
TRBJ2-1 . . TRBV14 13 CASSRVPYNEQFF TGTGCCAGCAGTAGAGTGCCCTACAATGAGCAGTTCTTC
TRBJ2-7 TRBD2 few TRBV20-1 14 CSANSGLAPYEQYF TGCAGTGCGAATTCGGGACTAGCCCCCTACGAGCAGTACTTC
TRBJ2-1 . . TRBV5-1 18 CASSPGGVGRAQNNEQFF TGCGCCAGCAGCCCTGGAGGGGTCGGACGGGCCCAAAACAATGAGCAGTTCTTC
TRBJ2-3 TRBD2 few TRBV20-1 14 CSGRLAGATDTQYF TGCAGTGGACGCCTAGCGGGAGCTACAGATACGCAGTATTTT
TRBJ2-7 TRBD2 few TRBV28 17 CASSRPGTSGRAREQYF TGTGCCAGCAGTCGCCCGGGGACTAGCGGGAGGGCCAGGGAGCAGTACTTC
TRBJ1-1 . . TRBV12-3/TRBV12-4 14 CASCLATGNTEAFF TGTGCCAGCTGTTTAGCGACGGGGAACACTGAAGCTTTCTTT
TRBJ1-2 . . TRBV28 15 CASKTAPKGTDGYTF TGTGCCAGCAAAACAGCTCCCAAGGGGACTGATGGCTACACCTTC